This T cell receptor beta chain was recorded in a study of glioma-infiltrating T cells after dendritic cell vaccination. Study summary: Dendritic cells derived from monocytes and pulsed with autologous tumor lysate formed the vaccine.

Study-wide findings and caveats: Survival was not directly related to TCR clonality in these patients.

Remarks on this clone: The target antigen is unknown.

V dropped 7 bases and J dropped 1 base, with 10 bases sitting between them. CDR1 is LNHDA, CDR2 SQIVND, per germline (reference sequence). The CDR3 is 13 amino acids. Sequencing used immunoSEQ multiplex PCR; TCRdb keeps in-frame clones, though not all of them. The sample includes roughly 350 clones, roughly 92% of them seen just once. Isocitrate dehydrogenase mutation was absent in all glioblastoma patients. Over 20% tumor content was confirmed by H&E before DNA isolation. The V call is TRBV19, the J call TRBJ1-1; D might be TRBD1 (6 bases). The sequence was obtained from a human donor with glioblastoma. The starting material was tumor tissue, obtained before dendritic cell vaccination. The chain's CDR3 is CASMTGENTEAFF. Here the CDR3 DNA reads TGTGCCAGTATGACAGGAGAGAACACTGAAGCTTTCTTT. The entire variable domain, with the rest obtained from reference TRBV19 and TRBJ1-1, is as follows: DGGITQSPKYLFRKEGQNVTLSCEQNLNHDAMYWYRQDPGQGLRLIYYSQIVNDFQKGDIAEGYSVSREKKESFPLTVTSAQKNPTAFYLCASMTGENTEAFFGQGTRLTVV.